The T cell receptor beta chain under discussion was sequenced for a study of breast tumors, draining lymph nodes, adjacent tissues. This CDR3 is built from 12 residues. Germline CDR1 SGHRS, CDR2 YFSETQ. The ends were cut back, 4 bases at V and 9 bases at J, with 11 bases in the middle. Breast cancer patients provided tissue from their axillary draining lymph nodes. TCRdb re-called the multiplex PCR reads through MiXCR, storing one row per CDR3 protein. The sample records 83,000 or so distinct CDR3 sequences, approximately 19% being singletons. This clonotype was counted many times. The chain has TRBV5-1 and TRBJ2-1; D remains ambiguous. The TCR originated in a female donor with breast cancer. Some clones in this sample may be carry-over from other donors' samples. The sequenced sample consisted of axillary lymph node tissue. CDR3 protein: CASSPNRGEQFF. CDR3 bases: TGCGCCAGCAGCCCAAACCGCGGTGAGCAGTTCTTC.